This entry features one T cell receptor (beta chain) sequence. The target antigen is unknown. This CDR3 comprises 17 residues. Germline-derived CDR1 and CDR2 are SGHRS and YFSETQ. V gave up 4 bases and J gave up 2 bases, with 16 bases separating them. The entry originates in a study of shared clonotypes between healthy human individuals. Notes on the study in general: Against clonotypes common to all four donors, non-shared ones had lower generation probabilities. In this cohort, only blood was sampled, and tissue repertoires likely differ. Naive subsets generally had larger estimated richness than memory subsets.

For sorted subsets, about 0.2 ug DNA per replicate equaled about 30,000 T cell genomes. Libraries were prepared by immunoSEQ multiplex PCR; TCRdb keeps only in-frame clonotypes and omits some of them. The table shows some 240,000 clones, with 65% to 70% occurring only once. This TCR was sampled from a young man in good health. The gene calls are TRBV5-1 and TRBJ2-6; D possibly uses TRBD1 or TRBD2 (6 bases each). Specimen: memory CD4+ T cells sorted from blood. Subset described: CD45RA-negative fraction. The CDR3: CASSRGDRGAGANVLTF. DNA of the CDR3: TGCGCCAGCAGCCGCGGTGATAGGGGGGCTGGGGCCAACGTCCTGACTTTC.